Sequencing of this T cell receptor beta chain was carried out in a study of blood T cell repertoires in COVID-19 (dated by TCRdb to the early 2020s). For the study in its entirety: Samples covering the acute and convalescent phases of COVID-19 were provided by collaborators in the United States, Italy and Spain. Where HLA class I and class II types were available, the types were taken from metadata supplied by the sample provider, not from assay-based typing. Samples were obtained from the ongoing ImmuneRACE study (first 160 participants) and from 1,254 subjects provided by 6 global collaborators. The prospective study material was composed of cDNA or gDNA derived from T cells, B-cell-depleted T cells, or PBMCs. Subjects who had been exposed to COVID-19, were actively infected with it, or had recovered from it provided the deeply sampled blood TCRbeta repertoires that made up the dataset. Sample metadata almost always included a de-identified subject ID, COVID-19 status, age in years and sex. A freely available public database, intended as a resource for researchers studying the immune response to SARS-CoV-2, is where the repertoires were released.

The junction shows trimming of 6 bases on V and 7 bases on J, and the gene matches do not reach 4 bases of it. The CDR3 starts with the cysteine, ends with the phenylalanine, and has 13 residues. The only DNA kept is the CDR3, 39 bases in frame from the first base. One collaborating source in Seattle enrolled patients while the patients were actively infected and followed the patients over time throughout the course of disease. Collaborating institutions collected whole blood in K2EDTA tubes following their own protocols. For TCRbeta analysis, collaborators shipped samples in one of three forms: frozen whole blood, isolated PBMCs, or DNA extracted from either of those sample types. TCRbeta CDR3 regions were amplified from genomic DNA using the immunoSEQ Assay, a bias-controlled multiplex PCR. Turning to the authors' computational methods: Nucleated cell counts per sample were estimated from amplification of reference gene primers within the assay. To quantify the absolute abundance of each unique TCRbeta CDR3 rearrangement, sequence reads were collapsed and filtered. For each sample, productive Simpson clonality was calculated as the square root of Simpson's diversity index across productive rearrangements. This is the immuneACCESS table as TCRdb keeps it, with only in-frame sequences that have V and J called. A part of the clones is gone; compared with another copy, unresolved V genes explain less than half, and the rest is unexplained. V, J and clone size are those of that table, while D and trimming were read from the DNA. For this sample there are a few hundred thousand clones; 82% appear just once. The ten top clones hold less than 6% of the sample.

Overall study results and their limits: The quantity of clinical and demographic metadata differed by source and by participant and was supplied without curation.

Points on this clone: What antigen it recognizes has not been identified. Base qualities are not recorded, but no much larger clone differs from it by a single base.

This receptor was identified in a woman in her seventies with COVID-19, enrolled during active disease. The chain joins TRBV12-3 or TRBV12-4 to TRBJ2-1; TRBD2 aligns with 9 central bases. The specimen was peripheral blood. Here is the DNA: TGTGCCAGCAGGGAGGGACTAGCAAATGAGCAGTTCTTC. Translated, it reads CASREGLANEQFF.